The 26 T cell receptor beta chains below all came from one sample that was sequenced in a study of T cell responses to AZD1222 COVID-19 vaccine. Clones were sequenced by immunoSEQ multiplex PCR, and TCRdb holds only the in-frame ones, with some missing. The profile shows about 140,000 clones, 91% of them singletons. The material was peripheral blood, obtained 28 days after the second AZD1222 dose. The receptor set was obtained from an adult who received the AZD1222 COVID-19 vaccine.

The chain couples TRBV3-1 (or the pseudogene TRBV3-2) to TRBJ2-1; 13 bases are a match to TRBD2. The CDR3 contains 14 residues. V lost 3 bases, J lost 13 bases, and 6 bases stayed unmatched. The germline CDR1 and CDR2 sequences are LGHDT and YNNKEL (reference sequence). The CDR3 is CASSHGTSGVRQFF. The CDR3 coding sequence is TGTGCCAGCAGCCATGGGACTAGCGGGGTCCGCCAGTTCTTC.

The chain uses TRBV2 and TRBJ1-2, with a possible D match to TRBD1 (5 bases). Trimming pared 4 bases from V and 5 bases from J, leaving 8 bases between. The CDR3 spans 12 residues. The germline V gene has CDR1 SNHLY and CDR2 FYNNEI. The CDR3 sequence: CASSGDGYGYTF. CDR3 in DNA: TGTGCCAGCAGTGGGGACGGGTATGGCTACACCTTC.

The chain combines TRBV7-9 with TRBJ1-2; the D gene is possibly TRBD1 (6 bases). V gave up 6 bases and J gave up 2 bases, with 16 bases separating them. CDR1 is SEHNR and CDR2 is FQNEAQ in the germline V gene (reference sequence). This CDR3 is 15 amino acids long. CDR3 residues: CASRASQGRNYGYTF. CDR3 sequence (DNA): TGTGCCAGCAGAGCCAGCCAGGGGCGAAACTATGGCTACACCTTC.

The chain combines TRBV18 with TRBJ2-3, with D possibly being TRBD2 (5 bases). From germline, CDR1 is KGHSH and CDR2 LQKENI. With 2 bases removed from V and 3 bases from J, the gap between germline ends came to 15 bases. The CDR3 spans 16 residues. CDR3 nucleotide sequence: TGTGCCAGCTCACCATATAGCCTAGCCGGGACAGATACGCAGTATTTT. Its protein product is CASSPYSLAGTDTQYF.

The rearrangement joins TRBV10-2 to TRBJ2-5; possibly TRBD1 for D (5 bases). Germline CDR1 and CDR2: WSHSY and SAAADI. This CDR3 has 15 amino acids. With 7 bases removed from V and 2 bases from J, the gap between germline ends came to 17 bases. The CDR3 is CASNLDTSQQETQYF. The DNA of the CDR3 is TGCGCCAGCAACCTGGACACTTCCCAACAAGAGACCCAGTACTTC.

The rearrangement uses TRBV6-2 or TRBV6-3 and TRBJ1-1, with D uncertain. Germline CDR1 and CDR2: MNHEY and SVGEGT. The CDR3 is made up of 15 amino acids. The V gene lost 4 bases and the J gene lost 0 bases, with 12 bases spanning the gap. CDR3 nucleotide sequence: TGTGCCAGCAGTTCCGGGCTATTCATGAACACTGAAGCTTTCTTT. Translated, it gives CASSSGLFMNTEAFF.

This sequence joins TRBV7-3 and TRBJ1-1; D gene unclear. The germline V and J ends were trimmed by 5 bases and 4 bases, with 8 bases remaining between them. This CDR3 has 12 residues. CDR1 SGHTA and CDR2 FQGTGA come from the germline V gene. CDR3 in DNA: TGTGCCAGCAGCCTCGTACCCACTGAAGCTTTCTTT. It encodes CASSLVPTEAFF.

The genes are TRBV6-6 and TRBJ1-4, with a tentative D call TRBD1 (5 bases). Germline CDR1 and CDR2: MNHNY and SVGAGI (reference sequence). The CDR3 length is 14 residues. Trimming shortened V by 6 bases and J by 7 bases, and 15 bases separated the two germline ends. The CDR3 is CASSRQGHLEKLFF. The CDR3 coding sequence is TGTGCCAGCAGCCGACAAGGACACCTTGAAAAACTGTTTTTT.

The chain joins TRBV7-2 to TRBJ2-7; D not certain. Per the germline V gene, CDR1 is SGHTA and CDR2 is FQGNSA. This CDR3 spans 15 amino acids. Trimming took 4 bases from V and 0 from J, leaving 13 bases between them. The CDR3: CASSSIPGVSYEQYF. In DNA, the CDR3 is TGTGCCAGCAGCTCGATCCCCGGAGTCTCCTACGAGCAGTACTTC.

This chain joins TRBV6-6 and TRBJ1-5; tentatively, D is TRBD1 (5 bases). This CDR3 region has 14 residues. V gave up 5 bases and J gave up 0 bases, with 8 bases separating them. CDR1 is MNHNY and CDR2 is SVGAGI in the germline V gene (reference sequence). This chain's CDR3 is CASSKTDSNQPQHF. In DNA form, the CDR3 reads TGTGCCAGCAGTAAGACAGATAGCAATCAGCCCCAGCATTTT.

The V call is TRBV5-1, the J call TRBJ1-1; D is uncertain. The CDR3 extends over 14 amino acids. The ends were cut back, 3 bases at V and 2 bases at J, with 11 bases in the middle. CDR1 is SGHRS and CDR2 is YFSETQ in the germline V gene. CDR3 sequence reads: CASSSIRGNTEAFF. The CDR3 DNA reads as TGCGCCAGCAGCTCCATCCGGGGAAACACTGAAGCTTTCTTT.

V gene TRBV27 combines with J gene TRBJ1-1, with D uncertain. The V and J ends lost 2 bases and 4 bases respectively, with 14 bases between them. CDR3 length: 15 residues. Germline values: CDR1 MNHEY, CDR2 SMNVEV (reference sequence). The CDR3 loop is CASSLIPTLGTEAFF. The DNA for the CDR3 is TGTGCCAGCAGTTTAATACCCACCTTGGGCACTGAAGCTTTCTTT.

The chain joins TRBV27 to TRBJ1-4; no definite D call. This CDR3 region has 13 residues. CDR1 and CDR2 from the germline V gene are MNHEY and SMNVEV (reference sequence). With 5 bases removed from V and 7 bases from J, the gap between germline ends came to 11 bases. The CDR3 DNA reads TGTGCCAGCAGTCGCGGCCCTAGTGAAAAACTGTTTTTT. This codes for CASSRGPSEKLFF.

CDR3 sequence: CASSRSHSNQPQHF. Here the CDR3 DNA reads TGTGCCAGCAGCCGATCCCATAGCAATCAGCCCCAGCATTTT. The chain is built from TRBV6-5 and TRBJ1-5; D unclear. CDR1 is MNHEY and CDR2 is SVGAGI in the germline V gene. The length of the CDR3 is 14 residues. Trimming took off 6 bases at V and 0 bases at J, with 9 bases between the two ends.

This clone was seen only a few times. This chain connects TRBV4-1 to TRBJ2-7; TRBD1 matches 9 bases. The germline V gene encodes CDR1 MGHRA and CDR2 YSYEKL. The trim removed 1 base at V and 3 bases at J, leaving 4 bases unmatched. The CDR3 totals 15 residues. The CDR3 nucleotides read TGCGCCAGCAGCCAAGGGACAGGGGCGATCTACGAGCAGTACTTC. It codes for CASSQGTGAIYEQYF.

The chain combines TRBV11-3 with TRBJ2-1; 9 bases are a match to TRBD2. The junction had 6 bases not matched to a gene; V was cut back by 1 base and J by 2 bases. The CDR3 runs 17 residues. Germline CDR1 is SGHNT and CDR2 is YENEEA. The CDR3 spells CASSLAPTSGTYNEQFF. The CDR3 bases are TGTGCCAGCAGCTTAGCCCCGACTAGCGGCACCTACAATGAGCAGTTCTTC.

This sequence joins TRBV5-1 and TRBJ2-7, with D uncertain. Germline lookup yields CDR1 SGHRS and CDR2 YFSETQ. CDR3 length: 15 amino acids. Trimming pared 0 bases from V and 0 bases from J, leaving 10 bases between. CDR3 bases: TGCGCCAGCAGCTTGGGTACGGCAAGCTCCTACGAGCAGTACTTC. This translates into CASSLGTASSYEQYF.

CDR3 nucleotides: TGTGCCAGCAGCTTTTTAAAGGGACCCGGAAACACCATATATTTT. Its protein is CASSFLKGPGNTIYF. The chain employs TRBV5-8 and TRBJ1-3; TRBD1 is a possible D gene (5 bases). V was clipped by 2 bases and J by 4 bases, with 13 bases between them. The CDR3 spans 15 residues. The germline gives CDR1 SGHTS, CDR2 YDEGEE.

The chain joins TRBV7-8 to TRBJ2-7, with TRBD2 matching 9 bases. The junction had 6 bases not matched to a gene; V was cut back by 6 bases and J by 0 bases. Germline CDR1 is SGHVS and CDR2 is FQNEAQ. The CDR3 length is 15 residues. The CDR3 here is CASSTLAGSSYEQYF. The CDR3 bases are TGTGCCAGCAGTACCCTAGCGGGGAGCTCCTACGAGCAGTACTTC. Complete variable domain (other parts from reference TRBV7-8 and TRBJ2-7): GAGVSQSPRYKVAKRGQDVALRCDPISGHVSLFWYQQALGQGPEFLTYFQNEAQLDKSGLPSDRFFAERPEGSVSTLKIQRTQQEDSAVYLCASSTLAGSSYEQYFGPGTRLTVT.

CDR3 amino acids: CASSLTLGQGSYNEQFF. Here the CDR3 DNA reads TGTGCCAGCAGCTTAACGCTTGGACAGGGGTCCTACAATGAGCAGTTCTTC. The J gene is TRBJ2-1, the V gene TRBV7-3; 9 bases match TRBD1. Per the germline V gene, CDR1 is SGHTA and CDR2 is FQGTGA. The V and J ends lost 0 bases and 1 base, in that order; junction bases with no gene match: 4. CDR3 length equals 17 residues. Combining the CDR3 with reference TRBV7-3 and TRBJ2-1 gives the whole variable domain GAGVSQTPSNKVTEKGKYVELRCDPISGHTALYWYRQSLGQGPEFLIYFQGTGAADDSGLPNDRFFAVRPEGSVSTLKIQRTERGDSAVYLCASSLTLGQGSYNEQFFGPGTRLTVL.

This clone has just one count. The genes are TRBV5-1 and TRBJ1-4; unclear D gene. The V and J ends lost 2 bases and 0 bases respectively, with 5 bases between them. The CDR3 is 14 amino acids. Germline V gene sequence: CDR1 SGHRS, CDR2 YFSETQ. CDR3: CASSFVATNEKLFF. CDR3 nucleotides: TGCGCCAGCAGCTTCGTCGCAACTAATGAAAAACTGTTTTTT. The full variable domain, its missing parts supplied by reference TRBV5-1 and TRBJ1-4, is KAGVTQTPRYLIKTRGQQVTLSCSPISGHRSVSWYQQTPGQGLQFLFEYFSETQRNKGNFPGRFSGRQFSNSRSEMNVSTLELGDSALYLCASSFVATNEKLFFGSGTQLSVL.

This clone appeared a single time. The genes are TRBV7-9 and TRBJ2-7, with TRBD2 matching over 11 bases. The V and J ends lost 0 bases and 5 bases, in that order; junction bases with no gene match: 12. The CDR3 consists of 18 residues. Germline-derived CDR1 and CDR2 are SEHNR and FQNEAQ (reference sequence). The CDR3 DNA follows: TGTGCCAGCAGCTTAGCTAGCGGGAGGGCCCAAAGCGCCGACGAGCAGTACTTC. Its protein is CASSLASGRAQSADEQYF. Based on the CDR3 plus reference TRBV7-9 and TRBJ2-7, the full variable domain is DTGVSQNPRHKITKRGQNVTFRCDPISEHNRLYWYRQTLGQGPEFLTYFQNEAQLEKSRLLSDRFSAERPKGSFSTLEIQRTEQGDSAMYLCASSLASGRAQSADEQYFGPGTRLTVT.

The rearrangement uses TRBV9 and TRBJ2-7; D might be TRBD1 or TRBD2, each matching 5 bases. Germline CDR1 is SGDLS and CDR2 is YYNGEE. The germline V and J ends were trimmed by 0 bases and 3 bases, with 7 bases remaining between them. The CDR3 spans 13 residues. CDR3 nucleotide sequence: TGTGCCAGCAGCGTAGGGGACGACTACGAGCAGTACTTC. Translation: CASSVGDDYEQYF.

This clone came up once. The chain carries TRBV7-9 and TRBJ1-4, with unresolved D. Between the trimmed V and J ends, which lost 3 bases and 7 bases, there was a span of 9 bases. Germline-derived CDR1 and CDR2 are SEHNR and FQNEAQ (reference sequence). This CDR3 region has 13 residues. This chain's CDR3 is CASSLPRGEKLFF. CDR3 nucleotides: TGTGCCAGCAGCTTGCCCCGGGGTGAAAAACTGTTTTTT.

This chain links TRBV3-1 (or the pseudogene TRBV3-2) with TRBJ2-1; 9 bases align to TRBD2. Germline V lookup: CDR1 LGHDT, CDR2 YNNKEL (reference sequence). Trimming took 5 bases from V and 7 from J; bases not matched to a gene: 15. CDR3 length: 17 residues. In DNA form, the CDR3 reads TGTGCCAGCAGCGCGAGAGCGGGTAGCGGGAGTCGTAATGAGCAGTTCTTC. Its translation: CASSARAGSGSRNEQFF.

This chain joins TRBV4-2 and TRBJ2-2, with 7 bases matching TRBD2. The V gene's germline CDR1 is LGHNA and CDR2 YNFKEQ. The CDR3 is 15 residues long. Trimming removed 1 base from V and 5 bases from J; junction bases left unmatched: 4. The CDR3 bases are TGTGCCAGCAGCCAAGGGGGGGGTCGTACCGGGGAGCTGTTTTTT. It translates to CASSQGGGRTGELFF.